These 9 T cell receptor beta chains share one sample of origin, sequenced in a study of control samples from healthy donors and cancer patients. This table comes from immunoSEQ multiplex PCR, and its TCRdb copy is limited to in-frame clones, with some not included. Of about 86,000 clones listed, 90% to 95% were seen once; the top ten hold approximately 1.5%. The material sequenced was blood. Receptors were obtained from a woman younger than 45 in good health.

The J gene is TRBJ2-2, the V gene TRBV10-2; the D gene is possibly TRBD2 (6 bases). This CDR3 contains 14 residues. V dropped 7 bases and J dropped 0 bases, with 9 bases sitting between them. In germline, CDR1 is WSHSY, CDR2 SAAADI. DNA of the CDR3: TGCGCCAGCAAGGCGGGGACGAACACCGGGGAGCTGTTTTTT. Translating it yields CASKAGTNTGELFF.

This rearrangement joins TRBV2 to TRBJ1-6, with 7 bases lining up with TRBD1. This CDR3 contains 14 residues. After removal of 1 base from V and 8 bases from J, the junction contained 2 bases not matched to a gene. Germline loops: CDR1 SNHLY, CDR2 FYNNEI. The DNA of the CDR3 is TGTGCCAGCAGTGAAGGGACAGGATATTCACCCCTCCACTTT. Its protein product is CASSEGTGYSPLHF.

This rearrangement joins TRBV6-1 to TRBJ2-3; D call uncertain. The V gene's germline CDR1 is MNHNS and CDR2 SASEGT. Trimming removed 1 base at V and 0 bases at J, with 5 bases between. This CDR3 is built from 14 residues. CDR3 amino acids: CASSEGGSTDTQYF. CDR3 sequence (DNA): TGTGCCAGCAGTGAAGGGGGTAGCACAGATACGCAGTATTTT.

This chain joins TRBV6-5 and TRBJ1-3; D is unclear. The germline V gene has CDR1 MNHEY and CDR2 SVGAGI. Between the trimmed V and J ends, which lost 5 bases and 0 bases, there was a span of 11 bases. This CDR3 contains 15 residues. The CDR3 loop reads CASSKDVNSGNTIYF. CDR3 in DNA: TGTGCCAGCAGTAAGGACGTAAACTCTGGAAACACCATATATTTT.

This chain joins TRBV9 and TRBJ2-2; D call uncertain. Germline V lookup: CDR1 SGDLS, CDR2 YYNGEE. V lost 4 bases and J lost 6, with 10 bases in between. The CDR3 totals 13 residues. CDR3 sequence (DNA): TGTGCCAGCAGCCTAGAAAGCGCCGGGGAGCTGTTTTTT. This encodes CASSLESAGELFF.

This chain joins TRBV3-1 (or the pseudogene TRBV3-2) and TRBJ1-5, with TRBD1 as a possible D gene (5 bases). The germline gives CDR1 LGHDT, CDR2 YNNKEL (reference sequence). V dropped 1 base and J dropped 2 bases, with 9 bases sitting between them. The CDR3 spans 15 residues. The CDR3 region has the DNA TGTGCCAGCAGCCAAGGAGGGGTCGGCAATCAGCCCCAGCATTTT. Translation gives CASSQGGVGNQPQHF.

This chain joins TRBV7-9 and TRBJ1-2; D perhaps matches TRBD1 (5 bases). The CDR3 is 15 residues long. The germline V gene has CDR1 SEHNR and CDR2 FQNEAQ (reference sequence). V gave up 2 bases and J gave up 0 bases, with 10 bases separating them. This chain's CDR3 is CASSLIDSTNYGYTF. The CDR3 DNA reads as TGTGCCAGCAGCTTAATTGACAGTACTAACTATGGCTACACCTTC.

This clone was picked up one time. The chain carries TRBV5-1 and TRBJ2-5; TRBD2 matches 7 bases. CDR3 length: 14 residues. V trimming: 7 bases; J trimming: 2 bases; junction bases outside the gene matches: 8. Germline V gives CDR1 SGHRS, CDR2 YFSETQ. The CDR3 region has the DNA TGCGCCAGCGCTGAGGGAGGGGTGCAAGAGACCCAGTACTTC. This codes for CASAEGGVQETQYF.

About this clone itself: The same CDR3 can be traced to other DNA sequences in this sample. CDR3 sequence reads: CSVRDGPYEQYF. In DNA, the CDR3 is TGCAGCGTGAGGGACGGACCCTACGAGCAGTACTTC. The rearrangement uses TRBV29-1 and TRBJ2-7, with D perhaps given as TRBD1 or TRBD2 (5 bases each). The CDR3 extends over 12 amino acids. In germline, CDR1 is SQVTM, CDR2 ANQGSEA. With 6 bases removed from V and 2 bases from J, the gap between germline ends came to 11 bases.